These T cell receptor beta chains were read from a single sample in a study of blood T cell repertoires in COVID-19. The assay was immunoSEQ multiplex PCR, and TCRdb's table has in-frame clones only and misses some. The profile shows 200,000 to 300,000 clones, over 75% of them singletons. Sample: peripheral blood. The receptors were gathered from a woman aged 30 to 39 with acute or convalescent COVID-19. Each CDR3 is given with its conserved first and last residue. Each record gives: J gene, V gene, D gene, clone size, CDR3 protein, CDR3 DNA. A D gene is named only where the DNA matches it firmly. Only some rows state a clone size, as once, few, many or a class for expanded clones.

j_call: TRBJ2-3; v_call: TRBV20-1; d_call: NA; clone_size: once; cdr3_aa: CSASPARAF; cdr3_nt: TGCAGTGCTAGCCCCGCCAGGGCGTTT
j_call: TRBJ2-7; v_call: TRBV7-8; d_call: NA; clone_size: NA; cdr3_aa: CASSLRAREQYF; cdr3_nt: TGTGCCAGCAGCCTGAGGGCTCGCGAGCAGTACTTC
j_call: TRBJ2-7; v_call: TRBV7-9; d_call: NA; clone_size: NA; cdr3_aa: CASSSSGAYEQYF; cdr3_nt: TGTGCCAGCAGCAGTAGCGGAGCCTACGAGCAGTACTTC
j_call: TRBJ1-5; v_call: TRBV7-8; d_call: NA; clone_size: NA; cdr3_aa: CASSFFQPRSRSPQPQHF; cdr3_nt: TGTGCCAGCAGCTTTTTCCAACCTAGGTCACGGTCTCCTCAGCCCCAGCATTTT
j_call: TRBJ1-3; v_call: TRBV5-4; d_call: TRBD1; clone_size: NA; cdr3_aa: CASSTGQARNTIYF; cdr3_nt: TGTGCCAGCAGCACCGGACAGGCCCGAAACACCATATATTTT
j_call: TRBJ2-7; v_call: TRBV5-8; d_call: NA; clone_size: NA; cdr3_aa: CASSFHRTYEQYF; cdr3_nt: TGTGCCAGCAGCTTCCACAGAACCTACGAGCAGTACTTC
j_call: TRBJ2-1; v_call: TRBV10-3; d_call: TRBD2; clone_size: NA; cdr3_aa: CAISDGAGGGYNEQFF; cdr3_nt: TGTGCCATCAGTGACGGGGCGGGAGGGGGTTACAATGAGCAGTTCTTC
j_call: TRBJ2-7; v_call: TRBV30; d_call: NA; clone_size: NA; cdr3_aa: CAWSPSNSYEQYF; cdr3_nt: TGTGCCTGGAGTCCTAGTAACTCCTACGAGCAGTACTTC
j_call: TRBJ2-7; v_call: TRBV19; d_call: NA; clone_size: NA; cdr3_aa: CASSNTYSYEQYF; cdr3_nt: TGTGCCAGTAGTAATACTTACTCCTACGAGCAGTACTTC
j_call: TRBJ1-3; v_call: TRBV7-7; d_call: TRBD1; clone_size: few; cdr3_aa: CASSLGQGGDTIYF; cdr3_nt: TGTGCCAGCAGCTTAGGACAGGGGGGCGACACCATATATTTT
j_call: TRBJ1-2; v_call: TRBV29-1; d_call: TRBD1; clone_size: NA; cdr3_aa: CSASQGANYGYTF; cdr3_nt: TGCAGCGCTTCTCAGGGGGCGAACTATGGCTACACCTTC
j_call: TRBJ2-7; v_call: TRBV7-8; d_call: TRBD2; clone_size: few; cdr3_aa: CASSRAPSGGTNEQYF; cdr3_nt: TGTGCCAGCAGCCGAGCCCCTAGCGGGGGGACCAACGAGCAGTACTTC
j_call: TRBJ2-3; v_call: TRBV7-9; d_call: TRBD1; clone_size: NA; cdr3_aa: CASSLVTGGADTQYF; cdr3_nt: TGTGCCAGCAGCTTAGTGACAGGGGGGGCAGATACGCAGTATTTT
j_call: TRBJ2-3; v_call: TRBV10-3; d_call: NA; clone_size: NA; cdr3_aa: CAISEGGGFSTDTQYF; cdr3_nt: TGTGCCATCAGTGAAGGTGGCGGGTTTTCCACAGATACGCAGTATTTT
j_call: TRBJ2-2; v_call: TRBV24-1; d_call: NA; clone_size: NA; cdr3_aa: CATMAGDTGELFF; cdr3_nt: TGTGCCACCATGGCTGGAGACACCGGGGAGCTGTTTTTT
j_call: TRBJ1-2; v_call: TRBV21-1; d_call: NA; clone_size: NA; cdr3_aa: CASSKGPPRVGAGYGYTF; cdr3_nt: TGTGCCAGCAGCAAAGGCCCGCCCCGGGTGGGGGCGGGCTATGGCTACACCTTC
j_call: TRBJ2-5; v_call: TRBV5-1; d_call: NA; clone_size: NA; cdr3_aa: CASSLMTSETQYF; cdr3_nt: TGCGCCAGCAGCTTGATGACAAGCGAGACCCAGTACTTC
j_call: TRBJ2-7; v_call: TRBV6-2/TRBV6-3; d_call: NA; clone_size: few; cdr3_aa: CASSYGLIASEQYF; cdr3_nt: TGTGCCAGCAGTTATGGTTTAATAGCCAGCGAGCAGTACTTC
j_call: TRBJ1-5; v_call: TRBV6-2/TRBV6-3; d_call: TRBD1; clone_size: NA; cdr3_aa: CASSYGQAVSNQPQHF; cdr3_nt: TGTGCCAGCAGTTACGGACAGGCCGTTAGCAATCAGCCCCAGCATTTT
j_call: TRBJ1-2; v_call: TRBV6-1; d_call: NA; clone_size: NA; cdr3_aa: CASSESGSRANYGYTF; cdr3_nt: TGTGCCAGCAGTGAATCGGGGTCTAGAGCTAACTATGGCTACACCTTC
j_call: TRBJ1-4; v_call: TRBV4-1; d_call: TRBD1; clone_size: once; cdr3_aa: CASSQGQGAVIEKLFF; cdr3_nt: TGCGCCAGCAGCCAGGGACAGGGGGCGGTTATCGAAAAACTGTTTTTT
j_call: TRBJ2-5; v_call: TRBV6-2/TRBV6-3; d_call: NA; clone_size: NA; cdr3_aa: CASRPTSHQETQYF; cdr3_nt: TGTGCCAGCAGGCCTACTAGTCACCAAGAGACCCAGTACTTC
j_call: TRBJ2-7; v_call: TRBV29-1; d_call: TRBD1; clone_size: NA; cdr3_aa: CSVEYPGQDYEQYF; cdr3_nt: TGCAGCGTTGAATATCCGGGACAGGACTACGAGCAGTACTTC
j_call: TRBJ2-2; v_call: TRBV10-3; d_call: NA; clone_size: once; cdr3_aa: CAISEPGTNTGELFF; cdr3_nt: TGTGCCATCAGTGAGCCCGGGACTAACACCGGGGAGCTGTTTTTT
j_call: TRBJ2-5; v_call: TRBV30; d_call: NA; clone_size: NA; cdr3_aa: CAWSVPSGYQETQYF; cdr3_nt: TGTGCCTGGAGTGTACCTTCAGGGTACCAAGAGACCCAGTACTTC
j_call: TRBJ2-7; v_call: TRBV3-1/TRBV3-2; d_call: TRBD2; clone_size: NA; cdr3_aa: CASSQGGGSYEQYF; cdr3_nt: TGTGCCAGCAGCCAGGGCGGGGGCTCCTACGAGCAGTACTTC
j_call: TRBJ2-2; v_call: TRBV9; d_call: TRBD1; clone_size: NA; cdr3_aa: CASSVVAGGLTGELFF; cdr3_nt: TGTGCCAGCAGCGTAGTGGCAGGGGGCTTGACCGGGGAGCTGTTTTTT
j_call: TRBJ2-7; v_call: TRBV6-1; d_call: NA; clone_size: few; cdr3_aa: CASSEAEWREQYF; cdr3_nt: TGTGCCAGCAGTGAAGCTGAATGGAGGGAGCAGTACTTC
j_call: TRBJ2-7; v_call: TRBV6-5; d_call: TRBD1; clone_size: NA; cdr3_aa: CASRPGQGIPYEQYF; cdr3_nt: TGTGCCAGCAGACCCGGACAGGGGATACCCTACGAGCAGTACTTC
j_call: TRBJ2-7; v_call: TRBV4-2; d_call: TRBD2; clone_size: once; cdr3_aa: CASSLGSGTYEQYF; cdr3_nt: TGTGCCAGCAGCCTTGGTAGCGGGACGTACGAGCAGTACTTC
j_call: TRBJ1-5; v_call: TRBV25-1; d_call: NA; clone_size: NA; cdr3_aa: CASSDGTRSNQPQHF; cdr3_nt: TGTGCCAGCAGTGACGGGACTCGTAGCAATCAGCCCCAGCATTTT
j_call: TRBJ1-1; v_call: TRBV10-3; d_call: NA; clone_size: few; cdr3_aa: CAISEFRGGNEAFF; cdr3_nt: TGTGCCATCAGTGAGTTCCGGGGGGGCAATGAAGCTTTCTTT
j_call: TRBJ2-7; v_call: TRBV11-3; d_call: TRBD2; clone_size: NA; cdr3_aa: CASSPLAGSYEQYF; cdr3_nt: TGTGCCAGCAGCCCCCTAGCGGGGTCCTACGAGCAGTACTTC
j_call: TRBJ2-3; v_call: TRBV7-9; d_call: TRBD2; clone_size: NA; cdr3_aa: CASTISGSDANTQYF; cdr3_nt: TGTGCCAGCACAATTAGCGGGAGTGACGCAAATACGCAGTATTTT
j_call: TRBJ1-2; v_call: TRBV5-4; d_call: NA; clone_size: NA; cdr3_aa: CASSGLANYGYTF; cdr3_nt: TGTGCCAGCAGCGGTCTTGCGAACTATGGCTACACCTTC
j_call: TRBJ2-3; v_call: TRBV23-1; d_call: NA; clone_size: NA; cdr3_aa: CASGCGQGQLYARTDTQYF; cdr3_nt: TGCGCCAGCGGATGCGGGCAGGGGCAACTATATGCTCGCACAGATACGCAGTATTTT
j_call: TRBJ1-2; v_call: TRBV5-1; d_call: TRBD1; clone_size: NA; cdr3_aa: CASSPRQGTTYGYTF; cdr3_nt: TGCGCCAGCAGCCCGCGACAGGGGACGACCTATGGCTACACCTTC
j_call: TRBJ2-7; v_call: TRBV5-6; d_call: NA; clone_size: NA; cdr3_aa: CASSQGPLREQYF; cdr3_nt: TGTGCCAGCAGTCAGGGCCCCCTGCGGGAGCAGTACTTC
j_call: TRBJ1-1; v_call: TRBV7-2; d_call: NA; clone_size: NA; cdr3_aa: CASWDGGLNTEAFF; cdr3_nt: TGTGCCAGCTGGGACGGGGGGCTGAACACTGAAGCTTTCTTT
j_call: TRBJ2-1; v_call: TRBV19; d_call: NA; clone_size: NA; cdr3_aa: CASSPTSNYNEQFF; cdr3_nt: TGTGCCAGTAGTCCGACTAGTAATTACAATGAGCAGTTCTTC
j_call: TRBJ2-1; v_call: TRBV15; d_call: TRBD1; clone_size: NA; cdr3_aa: CATSRAGTGLFNEQFF; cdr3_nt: TGTGCCACCAGCAGAGCCGGGACAGGGCTATTCAATGAGCAGTTCTTC
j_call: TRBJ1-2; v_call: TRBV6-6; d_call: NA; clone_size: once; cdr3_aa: CASSVGVSYGYTF; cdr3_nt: TGTGCCAGCAGTGTAGGGGTTTCCTATGGCTACACCTTC
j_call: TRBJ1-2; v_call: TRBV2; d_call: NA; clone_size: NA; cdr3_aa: CASRGEVAYGYTF; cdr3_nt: TGTGCCAGCAGGGGGGAGGTGGCGTATGGCTACACCTTC
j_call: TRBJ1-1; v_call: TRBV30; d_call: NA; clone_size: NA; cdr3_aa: CAWSVGRGTEAFF; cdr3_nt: TGTGCCTGGAGTGTGGGTCGGGGGACTGAAGCTTTCTTT
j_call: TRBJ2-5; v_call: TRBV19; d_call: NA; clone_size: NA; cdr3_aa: CASSIDRASVQETQYF; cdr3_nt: TGTGCCAGTAGTATAGATCGGGCTAGCGTGCAAGAGACCCAGTACTTC
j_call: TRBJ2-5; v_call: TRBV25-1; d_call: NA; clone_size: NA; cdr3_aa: CASSGTTSSETQYF; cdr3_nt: TGTGCCAGCAGTGGGACGACTAGTAGCGAGACCCAGTACTTC
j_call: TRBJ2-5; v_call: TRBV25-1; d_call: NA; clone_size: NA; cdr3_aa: CASGGGETQYF; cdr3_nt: TGTGCCTCAGGGGGAGGAGAGACCCAGTACTTC
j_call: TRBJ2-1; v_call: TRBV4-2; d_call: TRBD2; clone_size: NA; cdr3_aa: CASSQDSGTSDLNEQFF; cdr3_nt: TGTGCCAGCAGCCAGGACTCCGGGACTAGCGACCTCAATGAGCAGTTCTTC
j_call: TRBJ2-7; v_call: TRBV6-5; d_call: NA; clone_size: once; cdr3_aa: CASSYRSLAYEQYF; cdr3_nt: TGTGCCAGCAGTTACCGGTCGTTGGCCTACGAGCAGTACTTC
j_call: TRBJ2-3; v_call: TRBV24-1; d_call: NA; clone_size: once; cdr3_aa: CATSTLASDTQYF; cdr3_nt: TGTGCCACCAGTACTTTAGCGTCAGATACGCAGTATTTT
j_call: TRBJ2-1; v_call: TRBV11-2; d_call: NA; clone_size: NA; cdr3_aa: CASSSGIYNEQFF; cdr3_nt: TGTGCCAGCAGCTCCGGGATTTACAATGAGCAGTTCTTC
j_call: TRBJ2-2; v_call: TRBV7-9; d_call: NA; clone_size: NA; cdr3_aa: CASSETRSNTGELFF; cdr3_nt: TGTGCCAGCAGCGAGACACGTTCGAACACCGGGGAGCTGTTTTTT
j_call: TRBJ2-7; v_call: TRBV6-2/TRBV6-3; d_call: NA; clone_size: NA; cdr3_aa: CASSTLGESYEQYF; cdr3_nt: TGTGCCAGCAGTACGCTGGGAGAGTCCTACGAGCAGTACTTC